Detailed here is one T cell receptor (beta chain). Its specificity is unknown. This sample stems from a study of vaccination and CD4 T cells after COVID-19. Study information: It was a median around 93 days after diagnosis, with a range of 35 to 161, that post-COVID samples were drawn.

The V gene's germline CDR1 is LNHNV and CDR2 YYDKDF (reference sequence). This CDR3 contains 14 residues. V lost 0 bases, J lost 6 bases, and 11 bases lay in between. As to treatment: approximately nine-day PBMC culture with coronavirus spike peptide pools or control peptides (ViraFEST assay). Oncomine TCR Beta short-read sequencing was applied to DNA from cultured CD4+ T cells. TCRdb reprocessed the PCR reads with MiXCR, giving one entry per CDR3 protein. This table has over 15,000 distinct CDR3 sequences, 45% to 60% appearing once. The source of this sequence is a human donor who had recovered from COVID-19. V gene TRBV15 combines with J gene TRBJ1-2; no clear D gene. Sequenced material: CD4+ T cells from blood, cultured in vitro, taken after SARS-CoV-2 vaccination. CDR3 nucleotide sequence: TGTGCCACCAGCAGAGATTTGCATGGGGATGGCTACACCTTC. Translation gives CATSRDLHGDGYTF. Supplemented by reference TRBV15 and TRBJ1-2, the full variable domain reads DAMVIQNPRYQVTQFGKPVTLSCSQTLNHNVMYWYQQKSSQAPKLLFHYYDKDFNNEADTPDNFQSRRPNTSFCFLDIRSPGLGDTAMYLCATSRDLHGDGYTFGSGTRLTVV.